A selection of T cell receptor beta chains follows, all from one sample in a study of T cell responses to AZD1222 COVID-19 vaccine. Clones were read by immunoSEQ multiplex PCR, and TCRdb kept only the in-frame ones, dropping some. The sample consists of roughly 150,000 clones, about nine tenths of them appearing once. The source material was peripheral blood, sampled on day 0 of MenACWY control vaccination. All receptors come from an adult in good health. CDR3s include the opening cysteine and the closing phenylalanine or tryptophan. The D gene is left open where the match is weak. Clone size is not always given. Where it is, it says once, few, many or a class for expanded clones.

.,TRBJ1-2,once,TRBV3-1/TRBV3-2,TGTGCCAGCAGCCTTTCAGAGTACGGATTTGGCTACACCTTC,CASSLSEYGFGYTF
TRBD1,TRBJ1-1,many,TRBV4-2,TGTGCCAGCAGCCCGCGACAGGGGACTGAAGCTTTCTTT,CASSPRQGTEAFF
TRBD1,TRBJ2-5,.,TRBV7-2,TGTGCCAGCAGCGTACAGGGGCAAGAGACCCAGTACTTC,CASSVQGQETQYF
TRBD2,TRBJ2-1,.,TRBV5-1,TGCGCCAGCAGCTTGAACGCAGGGAGGGACAATGAGCAGTTCTTC,CASSLNAGRDNEQFF
.,TRBJ2-3,few,TRBV4-3,TGCGCCAGCAGCCAAGAGTCGGCAACGACAGGCCTCGGCACAGATACGCAGTATTTT,CASSQESATTGLGTDTQYF
.,TRBJ1-1,.,TRBV4-1,TGCGCCAGCAGCCAAGAGTGGCAGGCCAGGAACACTGAAGCTTTCTTT,CASSQEWQARNTEAFF
TRBD2,TRBJ2-3,once,TRBV29-1,TGCAGCGTGCAAGGACTAGCGGGACGCACAGATACGCAGTATTTT,CSVQGLAGRTDTQYF
.,TRBJ2-1,.,TRBV12-5,TGTGCTAGTGGCTTGGGGCAGACCAACAATGAGCAGTTCTTC,CASGLGQTNNEQFF
TRBD1,TRBJ1-2,.,TRBV19,TGTGCCAGTAGTTCCCCCGGGACAGGGGGTTTTGGCTACACCTTC,CASSSPGTGGFGYTF
.,TRBJ2-1,.,TRBV7-7,TGTGCTAGCAGCTTAGCGGGGCAGGGGGCGAGGCAGTTCTTC,CASSLAGQGARQFF
TRBD2,TRBJ2-1,.,TRBV11-3,TGTGCCAGCAGCTTGTTCCGGACTAGCGGCACTTACAATGAGCAGTTCTTC,CASSLFRTSGTYNEQFF
.,TRBJ1-2,.,TRBV16,TGTGCCAGCAGCCAACGGGGGAGAGACTATGGCTACACCTTC,CASSQRGRDYGYTF
.,TRBJ2-4,.,TRBV7-2,TGTGCCAGCAGCGGACCTGGGGACATTCAGTACTTC,CASSGPGDIQYF
.,TRBJ2-1,.,TRBV11-3,TGTGCCAGCAGCTTAGAGACAGGTAACCCCGGGCTCTTC,CASSLETGNPGLF
.,TRBJ2-6,.,TRBV7-3,TGTGCCAGCAGCTTAGCGGACGGCCGCATCTCTGGGGCCAACGTCCTGACTTTC,CASSLADGRISGANVLTF
.,TRBJ1-3,.,TRBV3-1/TRBV3-2,TGTGCCAGCAGCCAATCTTCGGGAGGTCCGGGGAACACCATATATTTT,CASSQSSGGPGNTIYF
.,TRBJ1-2,.,TRBV28,TGTGCCAGCAGTTTAGCAGGCTATAGGGGGGCCTCCTATGGCTACACCTTC,CASSLAGYRGASYGYTF
TRBD2,TRBJ2-7,.,TRBV23-1,TGCGCCAGCAGTCAAGCGGGACTAGCGGGATTTTCCTACGAGCAGTACTTC,CASSQAGLAGFSYEQYF
TRBD1,TRBJ2-7,.,TRBV19,TGTGCCAGTAGTATGACTCCAGGGACAGGGGAAGACGAGCAGTACTTC,CASSMTPGTGEDEQYF
.,TRBJ2-7,.,TRBV7-2,TGTGCCAGCAGCCCTAGGAGGGGCGAGCAGTACTTC,CASSPRRGEQYF
.,TRBJ2-7,.,TRBV27,TGTGCCAGCAGTTTGAATAGCTACGAGCAGTACTTC,CASSLNSYEQYF
.,TRBJ2-4,.,TRBV12-3/TRBV12-4,TGTGCCAGCAGTCGGGCAGACACGATCCCCCAGTACTTC,CASSRADTIPQYF
TRBD1,TRBJ1-6,.,TRBV4-1,TGCGCCAGCAGCCAAGAAGTGACAGGGGGTTTTTCACCCCTCCACTTT,CASSQEVTGGFSPLHF
.,TRBJ1-3,.,TRBV2,TGTGCCACAAAAACAGGCACTGAAAGGGACACCATATATTTT,CATKTGTERDTIYF
TRBD1,TRBJ1-1,.,TRBV19,TGTGCCAGTAGTACTCGGGCCGGGACAGGGAAGGGGACTGAAGCTTTCTTT,CASSTRAGTGKGTEAFF
.,TRBJ1-5,.,TRBV6-2/TRBV6-3,TGTGCCAGCAGTGACCTCCGGGGCCTCAATCAGCCCCAGCATTTT,CASSDLRGLNQPQHF
.,TRBJ2-1,.,TRBV9,TGTGCCAGCAGCGTAACGTCACAGAACAATGAGCAGTTCTTC,CASSVTSQNNEQFF
.,TRBJ2-1,.,TRBV4-3,TGCGCCAGCAGCCCCAAGGGTCGCTACAATGAGCAGTTCTTC,CASSPKGRYNEQFF
TRBD1,TRBJ2-3,.,TRBV10-1,TGCGCCAGCAGTAGGACAGGCGGCACAGATACGCAGTATTTT,CASSRTGGTDTQYF
.,TRBJ1-1,.,TRBV7-2,TGTGCCAGCAGCTTAATCGCCATTTCTGAAGCTTTCTTT,CASSLIAISEAFF
.,TRBJ2-7,once,TRBV9,TGTGCCAGCAGTGATGGGGGTTACGAGCAGTACTTC,CASSDGGYEQYF
.,TRBJ1-1,once,TRBV11-3,TGTGCCAGCAGCTTTGGGAGGGGCACTGAAGCTTTCTTT,CASSFGRGTEAFF
TRBD1,TRBJ2-5,few,TRBV28,TGTGCTATCAGGGGGCGCGGAGAGACCCAGTACTTC,CAIRGRGETQYF
.,TRBJ1-2,once,TRBV12-5,TGTGCTAGTGGTTTGGGGGACATACCACTTGGCTACACCTTC,CASGLGDIPLGYTF
TRBD2,TRBJ2-2,once,TRBV7-3,TGTGCCAGCAGGGAGTATAGCGGGAGGTCCGGACACACCGGGGAGCTGTTTTTT,CASREYSGRSGHTGELFF
.,TRBJ1-2,.,TRBV2,TGTGCCAGCAGGTATGAGGGCACCTATGGCTACACCTTC,CASRYEGTYGYTF
.,TRBJ1-5,.,TRBV30,TGTGCCTGGACCCCCCCTTCCTTCGGAAGCAATCAGCCCCAGCATTTT,CAWTPPSFGSNQPQHF
TRBD1,TRBJ1-2,.,TRBV7-2,TGTGCCAGCAGCCCTCCCGGGACAGGCCTCGACTTTGGCTACACCTTC,CASSPPGTGLDFGYTF
TRBD1,TRBJ2-6,.,TRBV19,TGTGCCAGTAGTAGATATACAGGGGGCCTCTCTGGGGCCAACGTCCTGACTTTC,CASSRYTGGLSGANVLTF
TRBD1,TRBJ1-6,.,TRBV19,TGTGCCACAACCTCCCGGGACAGGGTAGGAAATTCACCCCTCCACTTT,CATTSRDRVGNSPLHF
TRBD1,TRBJ1-4,.,TRBV10-3,TGTGCCATCAGTGACGGGACAGGGGACGAAAAACTGTTTTTT,CAISDGTGDEKLFF
.,TRBJ2-7,.,TRBV12-3/TRBV12-4,TGTGCCAGCAGTTTCAAGGGGCCAGGGGAGCAGTACTTC,CASSFKGPGEQYF
TRBD1,TRBJ2-7,.,TRBV5-1,TGCGCCAGCAGCTTGGAGGGGGCGATGTACGAGCAGTACTTC,CASSLEGAMYEQYF
TRBD1,TRBJ1-5,.,TRBV2,TGTGCCACCTCCGGGACAGGAGCCTCTCAGCCCCAGCATTTT,CATSGTGASQPQHF
.,TRBJ1-6,.,TRBV27,TGTGCCAGCAGTTTATCTCTCAGGGCGTCCTATAATTCACCCCTCCACTTT,CASSLSLRASYNSPLHF
TRBD1,TRBJ1-3,once,TRBV5-6,TGTGCCAGCAGCTTGGGGGACAGGGGTTCTGGAAACACCATATATTTT,CASSLGDRGSGNTIYF
.,TRBJ2-1,.,TRBV7-7,TGTGCTAGCAGCCCCCTAGGAGGGACTGAGCAGTTCTTC,CASSPLGGTEQFF
.,TRBJ1-2,few,TRBV19,TGTGCCAGTAGCCCAGCCTTAGCTAACTATGGCTACACCTTC,CASSPALANYGYTF
.,TRBJ2-6,.,TRBV23-1,TGCGCCAGCAGTCAACTGTGTGGGAGGAGGACTGGGGCCAACGTCCTGACTTTC,CASSQLCGRRTGANVLTF
.,TRBJ1-2,few,TRBV11-3,TGTGCCAGCAGCTTAGCTCCCCCGGGAGGTTCCAACTATGGCTACACCTTC,CASSLAPPGGSNYGYTF
.,TRBJ1-4,.,TRBV25-1,TGTGCCAGCAGCAAAATACAGGGTCCTAATGAAAAACTGTTTTTT,CASSKIQGPNEKLFF
.,TRBJ2-3,once,TRBV11-3,TGTGCCAGCAGCTTAGACGGGGGGCCCCATAGCACAGATACGCAGTATTTT,CASSLDGGPHSTDTQYF
.,TRBJ2-2,.,TRBV24-1,TGTGCCACCAGTGATTTGAACGGGCCGACCGGGGAGCTGTTTTTT,CATSDLNGPTGELFF
.,TRBJ1-6,.,TRBV6-6,TGTGCCAGCAGATTCGACCCGGGGGTTTCACCCCTCCACTTT,CASRFDPGVSPLHF
TRBD1,TRBJ2-7,once,TRBV27,TGTGCCAGCAGTTTACCCAAGGGACAGGGAAGATGGGAGCAGTACTTC,CASSLPKGQGRWEQYF
.,TRBJ2-7,once,TRBV6-5,TGTGCCAGCAGCGAGGGGACCAGCTGGCCAGACGAGCAGTACTTC,CASSEGTSWPDEQYF
.,TRBJ2-3,once,TRBV27,TGTGCCAGCAGTTTAACGGGCAGGGTCACAGATACGCAGTATTTT,CASSLTGRVTDTQYF
.,TRBJ2-1,.,TRBV5-1,TGCGCCAGCAGCTCCCGGGGAGGGGGCCATGAGCAGTTCTTC,CASSSRGGGHEQFF
.,TRBJ1-1,.,TRBV9,TGTGCCAGCAGCGTAAGTAGGGGCACTGAAGCTTTCTTT,CASSVSRGTEAFF
.,TRBJ1-2,.,TRBV6-5,TGTGCCAGCAGTTCCCCCGACAGGAACTATGGCTACACCTTC,CASSSPDRNYGYTF